The entry below gives a single T cell receptor beta chain sequence along with its context. What it binds is not known. The sample originates from a study of cytomegalovirus exposure and HLA in healthy donors. Study results and limitations: The finding came from a later analysis; first-cohort TCR clusters tended to co-occur in the 120 or so validation repertoires.

The 120-subject validation cohort, separate from the roughly 700-subject first cohort, included the donors. Clones were sequenced by immunoSEQ multiplex PCR, and TCRdb holds only the in-frame ones, with some missing. The table shows 85,000 to 130,000 clones, with 88% occurring only once. Germline V lookup: CDR1 MGHRA, CDR2 YSYEKL. The V segment lost 7 bases and the J segment 1 base; nucleotides outside the gene matches: 10. The CDR3 covers 19 residues. Sequences were obtained from PBMCs. The V call is TRBV4-1, the J call TRBJ2-4; 16 positions match TRBD2. This receptor was obtained from a young woman in good health and CMV-seropositive. The chain's CDR3 is CASTSSGTSGGEAKNIQYF. The CDR3 nucleotides read TGCGCCAGCACCTCCTCCGGGACTAGCGGGGGGGAGGCCAAAAACATTCAGTACTTC.